This TCR beta chain is drawn from a study of blood T cell repertoires in COVID-19 (dated by TCRdb to 2020 to 2021). The study in broad terms: Samples from collaborators originated in the United States, Italy and Spain and spanned both the acute and convalescent phases of COVID-19. A freely available public database, intended as a resource for researchers studying the immune response to SARS-CoV-2, is where the repertoires were released. The prospective study material was composed of cDNA or gDNA derived from T cells, B-cell-depleted T cells, or PBMCs. A de-identified subject ID, COVID-19 status, age in years and sex were almost always included in the sample metadata. Samples were obtained from the ongoing ImmuneRACE study (first 160 participants) and from 1,254 subjects provided by 6 global collaborators. The dataset comprised deeply sampled blood TCRbeta repertoires from subjects exposed to, actively infected with, or recovered from COVID-19. Where available, HLA class I and class II types were taken from metadata supplied by the sample provider and were not determined by assay-based typing. Points the paper makes about the study in general: The amount of clinical and demographic metadata varied by source and participant and was provided uncurated.

TCRbeta CDR3 regions were amplified from genomic DNA by means of the immunoSEQ Assay, a bias-controlled multiplex PCR. The study's processing was this. The number of nucleated cells in each sample was estimated by amplification of reference gene primers within the assay. Sequence reads were collapsed and filtered to measure the absolute abundance of every unique TCRbeta CDR3 rearrangement. For each sample, productive Simpson clonality was calculated as the square root of Simpson's diversity index over productive rearrangements. Held by TCRdb, this immuneACCESS table contains in-frame sequences only and omits some clones. Under half of the omission traces to an unresolved V gene where checked; the cause of the rest is unknown. Clonal size and the V and J genes are those of that table, whereas D and trimming came from the DNA. The sample table records 200,000 to 250,000 clones; more than 80% of these occur just once. The ten biggest clones cover around 3.8% of the sample.

CDR1 and CDR2, looked up from the germline V gene (reference sequence), are SEHNR and FQNEAQ. From the cysteine up to the phenylalanine, the CDR3 has a length of 12 residues. Just the 36-base CDR3 DNA is kept, in frame starting at base 1. V gives up 2 bases and J gives up 3 bases, and the segment between their germline ends measures 3 bases. Points on this clone: Its antigen remains unidentified. No much larger clone exists at a distance of one base, and base qualities are not known.

In the prospective study, participants were roughly 18 to 100 years old, resided in about two dozen geographic areas of the United States, and were enrolled through a virtual design. In the prospective study, cohorts were assigned on the basis of participant-reported clinical history obtained from a screening survey and a study questionnaire. In the prospective study, whole blood, serum and a nasopharyngeal or oropharyngeal swab were collected from each participant by mobile phlebotomists. Participants in the prospective study had the option to provide additional blood draws and questionnaires over a roughly 2-month period. Before DNA extraction, prospective study blood samples were shipped either frozen or at room temperature.

In this chain, TRBV7-9 is recombined with TRBJ2-3, with the D gene not confidently named. Input material: PBMCs or T cells enriched from blood (not recorded which). This clonotype was sampled from a woman in her thirties or forties with acute COVID-19. The CDR3 in this case is CASSLLTDTQYF. The sequenced DNA is TGTGCCAGCAGCTTATTAACAGATACGCAGTATTTT.